The rows below give T cell receptor beta chains drawn from one sample of a study of vaccination and CD4 T cells after COVID-19. TCRdb independently ran MiXCR on the PCR reads; one entry per CDR3 protein. The profile shows some 25,000 distinct CDR3 sequences, 40% of them singletons. For these TCRs, the target antigens are not known. Sequencing used CD4+ T cells from blood, cultured in vitro. Receptors were obtained from a human donor who had recovered from COVID-19. CDR3s leave out the opening cysteine and the closing phenylalanine or tryptophan. Clone sizes are given selectively: once, few, many, or a class where the clone is expanded.

length,J,size,V,CDR3
15,TRBJ2-5,few,TRBV7-9,ASSLRSTSGMGETQY
12,TRBJ1-2,-,TRBV29-1,SVAARQGNYGYT
16,TRBJ2-6,-,TRBV11-3,ASSSQTGRFSGANVLT
12,TRBJ1-4,few,TRBV7-9,ASSQQGRGEKLF
13,TRBJ1-6,-,TRBV5-1,ASSSGQGEGSPLH
14,TRBJ1-3,once,TRBV7-2,ASSLVLAFSGNTIY
14,TRBJ1-2,few,TRBV28,ASSLPQTGGSYGYT
13,TRBJ2-3,few,TRBV28,ASRSPRVDTDTQY
12,TRBJ2-7,-,TRBV28,ASSNLDRGYEQY
12,TRBJ2-5,-,TRBV18,ASSPTGGVETQY
13,TRBJ1-6,-,TRBV28,ASSLGQGRGSPLH
13,TRBJ2-7,-,TRBV7-2,ASSTTGTVSYEQY
17,TRBJ2-1,few,TRBV7-2,ASSRERDPLQSSYNEQF
13,TRBJ1-1,-,TRBV6-5,ASINSGQGIPEAF
10,TRBJ1-1,-,TRBV7-9,ASSKTGAEAF
15,TRBJ2-7,-,TRBV2,ASSELEIGTGGGEQY
12,TRBJ1-1,few,TRBV7-3,ASSLMGQNTEAF
11,TRBJ1-6,few,TRBV5-4,ASRGQYNSPLH
12,TRBJ2-5,few,TRBV27,ASRRPGSLGTQY
11,TRBJ1-2,-,TRBV7-8,ASSPRTGYGYT
11,TRBJ2-7,-,TRBV20-1,SAATGRIYEQY
14,TRBJ1-6,few,TRBV5-1,ASSLLDSGNNSPLH
14,TRBJ1-1,-,TRBV19,ASSWAGAPLGTEAF
14,TRBJ1-1,-,TRBV4-2,ASINQAGGMSTEAF
14,TRBJ2-5,once,TRBV7-8,ASSPHLLTAQETQY
16,TRBJ2-7,-,TRBV10-1,ASQRREASGRIGYEQY
13,TRBJ2-7,-,TRBV10-3,AISEPPGQGYEQY
8,TRBJ1-4,-,TRBV20-1,SAEDEKLF
14,TRBJ1-1,few,TRBV6-1,ASRSQPGQLNTEAF
13,TRBJ1-1,few,TRBV27,ASSYSDRPNTEAF
13,TRBJ2-4,-,TRBV6-1,ASRREGLAKNIQY
13,TRBJ2-5,few,TRBV6-1,ASNHLGGNKETQY
12,TRBJ1-5,-,TRBV12-3/TRBV12-4,ASSFWDLNQPQH
10,TRBJ2-7,few,TRBV20-1,SARSGAYEQY
12,TRBJ1-4,few,TRBV28,ASSPGGSAEKLF
15,TRBJ2-1,once,TRBV28,ASSTGLAGTLPSEQF
13,TRBJ2-7,-,TRBV10-1,ASSGPGQGKYEQY
13,TRBJ1-2,-,TRBV12-3/TRBV12-4,ASSLEAGRRYGYT
12,TRBJ2-3,-,TRBV20-1,SATQRGRTDTQY
13,TRBJ2-4,few,TRBV7-9,ASSLRGQGENIQY
14,TRBJ2-2,-,TRBV4-1,ASSQVRGGNTGELF